The 25 T cell receptor beta chains below all came from one sample that was sequenced in a study of post-analysis software for immune sequencing data. These receptors' antigens are unknown. Findings and caveats of the study: The five TRBV segments detected at higher frequency in patients than in controls included TRBV5-6, TRBV5-1 and TRBV20-1.

TCR beta cDNA libraries had unique molecular identifiers. TCRdb itself ran the PCR reads through MiXCR, one entry per CDR3 protein. Of about half a million distinct CDR3 sequences in the sample, approximately 34% were seen once. Material for sequencing was blood. These receptors all come from a girl younger than 18 with multiple sclerosis.

The chain employs TRBV20-1 and TRBJ1-2; weak D call: TRBD1 (5 bases). Germline V lookup: CDR1 DFQATT, CDR2 SNEGSKA (reference sequence). The CDR3 is made up of 16 amino acids. V was pared by 6 bases and J by 1 base, with 21 bases between. The CDR3 nucleotides read TGCAGTGCCGCCCCCCTTGGGGGTAAGGTTAACTATGGCTACACCTTC. It encodes CSAAPLGGKVNYGYTF.

The CDR3 DNA sequence: TGCGCCAGCAGCTTGGCTGCGGACAGGTTCTTGAGGGAGCAGTACTTC. This encodes CASSLAADRFLREQYF. The chain couples TRBV5-1 to TRBJ2-7; 7 bases match TRBD1. J lost 7 bases, V lost 0 bases, and 13 bases had no gene match. CDR1 is SGHRS, CDR2 YFSETQ, per germline. This CDR3 has 16 amino acids.

The chain employs TRBV5-1 and TRBJ2-7; D assignment may be TRBD1 or TRBD2 (5 bases each). The V gene's germline CDR1 is SGHRS and CDR2 YFSETQ. The CDR3 contains 15 residues. V lost 0 bases and J 0 bases, leaving 10 bases between the germline ends. The CDR3 protein is CASSLAAGTSYEQYF. The CDR3 nucleotides read TGCGCCAGCAGCTTGGCGGCAGGGACCTCCTACGAGCAGTACTTC.

This clonotype was seen many times. The J gene is TRBJ2-1, the V gene TRBV3-1; TRBD1 agrees at 7 bases. The CDR3 has 14 residues. With V trimmed by 4 bases and J by 4 bases, 4 bases remained unmatched. Germline loops: CDR1 LGHDT, CDR2 YNNKEL (reference sequence). The CDR3 sequence: CASSLGTEYNEQFF. CDR3 coding DNA: TGTGCCAGCAGCCTTGGGACAGAGTACAATGAGCAGTTCTTC.

The V gene is TRBV10-3, the J gene TRBJ1-1; no clear D gene. CDR1 ENHRY and CDR2 SYGVKD come from the germline V gene. The CDR3 sequence is 12 residues long. The ends were cut back, 2 bases at V and 7 bases at J, with 8 bases in the middle. In DNA form, the CDR3 reads TGTGCCATCAGTGAGCTTCAGGTTGAAGCTTTCTTT. Its translation is CAISELQVEAFF.

In its sample, this clonotype was seen a few times. This chain uses TRBV5-1 with TRBJ2-6; no definite D call. Germline values: CDR1 SGHRS, CDR2 YFSETQ. V shed 1 base and J shed 4 bases, with 12 bases lying between them. CDR3 length: 16 amino acids. The CDR3 DNA follows: TGCGCCAGCAGCTTGTCACAGCTTGGGGGGGCCAACGTCCTGACTTTC. Encoded protein: CASSLSQLGGANVLTF.

The J gene is TRBJ1-6, the V gene TRBV6-5; TRBD1 matches at 10 bases. Germline loops: CDR1 MNHEY, CDR2 SVGAGI. Trimming at V came to 6 bases and at J to 10 bases, leaving 6 bases not matched to a gene. The CDR3 length is 14 residues. This CDR3 is CASSVDRGQSPLHF. The CDR3 DNA follows: TGTGCCAGCAGCGTAGACAGGGGGCAATCACCCCTCCACTTT.

This clonotype has a handful of counts. The chain carries TRBV5-1 and TRBJ2-3, with D tentatively TRBD2 (6 bases). The germline V gene has CDR1 SGHRS and CDR2 YFSETQ. With 0 bases removed from V and 8 bases from J, the gap between germline ends came to 16 bases. The CDR3 spans 15 residues. As DNA, the CDR3 is TGCGCCAGCAGCTTGGAGGACACGGGAGCCGTTACGCAGTATTTT. Its translation: CASSLEDTGAVTQYF.

The chain joins TRBV10-3 to TRBJ2-7; 8 nucleotides agree with TRBD1. The CDR3 spans 15 residues. Germline CDR1 reads ENHRY; CDR2 reads SYGVKD. The junction had 8 bases not matched to a gene; V was cut back by 2 bases and J by 5 bases. CDR3 residues: CAISELDTGGNEQYF. The CDR3 nucleotides are TGTGCCATCAGTGAGCTTGACACAGGGGGAAACGAGCAGTACTTC.

This clonotype occurred a few times. This sequence joins TRBV5-1 and TRBJ2-3; a possible D gene is TRBD2 (6 bases). V was shortened by 0 bases and J by 8 bases, with 10 bases between the two germline ends. Germline V gene data show CDR1 as SGHRS and CDR2 as YFSETQ. There are 13 residues in the CDR3. CDR3: CASSLARGGTQYF. DNA for the CDR3: TGCGCCAGCAGCTTGGCCCGGGGAGGTACGCAGTATTTT.

V usage is TRBV9 and J usage is TRBJ2-3, with 9 bases aligning to TRBD2. The length of the CDR3 is 14 residues. V was pared by 3 bases and J by 4 bases, with 3 bases of the junction left unmatched. Germline V gene sequence: CDR1 SGDLS, CDR2 YYNGEE. The CDR3, as DNA: TGTGCCAGCAGCGCTAGCGGGAAGTCAGATACGCAGTATTTT. As protein: CASSASGKSDTQYF.

The chain has TRBV12-3 or TRBV12-4 and TRBJ2-5; perhaps TRBD1 as D (6 bases). The CDR3 consists of 15 residues. Trimming removed 3 bases at V and 1 base at J, with 12 bases between. CDR3 DNA sequence: TGTGCCAGCAGTTTTGCAGGGGCCCCCCAAGAGACCCAGTACTTC. The encoded protein is CASSFAGAPQETQYF.

The chain joins TRBV2 to TRBJ2-1, with D possibly being TRBD1 (5 bases). The V gene's germline CDR1 is SNHLY and CDR2 FYNNEI. This CDR3 has 14 amino acids. Trimming shortened V by 8 bases and J by 0 bases, and 11 bases separated the two germline ends. In nucleotides, the CDR3 is TGTGCCAGCGTAAGACAGAGCTCCTACAATGAGCAGTTCTTC. Encoded protein: CASVRQSSYNEQFF. Looking up the rest from reference TRBV2 and TRBJ2-1 gives the full variable domain: EPEVTQTPSHQVTQMGQEVILRCVPISNHLYFYWYRQILGQKVEFLVSFYNNEISEKSEIFDDQFSVERPDGSNFTLKIRSTKLEDSAMYFCASVRQSSYNEQFFGPGTRLTVL.

This clonotype was detected only a few times. The genes are TRBV10-3 and TRBJ2-1; D call uncertain. The V and J ends lost 3 bases and 5 bases respectively, with 8 bases between them. Germline lookup yields CDR1 ENHRY and CDR2 SYGVKD. This CDR3 contains 13 residues. CDR3 DNA sequence: TGTGCCATCAGTGATGGCACGCACAATGAGCAGTTCTTC. It specifies CAISDGTHNEQFF.

This clonotype was seen only once. The V and J genes are TRBV5-1 and TRBJ2-5; perhaps D is TRBD1 or TRBD2 (6 bases each). The CDR3 length is 14 residues. V was clipped by 4 bases and J by 4 bases, with 14 bases between them. The germline gives CDR1 SGHRS, CDR2 YFSETQ. CDR3: CASSRNGGPETQYF. DNA for the CDR3: TGCGCCAGCAGCCGGAATGGGGGGCCAGAGACCCAGTACTTC.

The rearrangement joins TRBV19 to TRBJ1-5; TRBD1 is a possible D gene (5 bases). Germline V CDR1 and CDR2: LNHDA, SQIVND (reference sequence). The CDR3 has 15 amino acids. V shed 3 bases and J shed 9 bases, with 18 bases lying between them. The CDR3 nucleotides read TGTGCCAGTAGTATGCTCTCCCAGGTCCAGGGGCCCCAGCATTTT. The encoded protein is CASSMLSQVQGPQHF.

The chain uses TRBV18 and TRBJ1-2; no definite D call. V lost 6 bases to trimming and J lost 6 bases, with 11 bases between them. The CDR3 length is 12 residues. Germline CDR1 reads KGHSH; CDR2 reads LQKENI. CDR3 sequence (DNA): TGTGCCAGCTCCCAACAAAGGGATGGCTACACCTTC. This codes for CASSQQRDGYTF. The full variable domain, with the rest looked up from reference TRBV18 and TRBJ1-2, is NAGVMQNPRHLVRRRGQEARLRCSPMKGHSHVYWYRQLPEEGLKFMVYLQKENIIDESGMPKERFSAEFPKEGPSILRIQQVVRGDSAAYFCASSQQRDGYTFGSGTRLTVV.

This clonotype was observed a few times. V and J are TRBV5-1 and TRBJ1-2; 8 bases are shared with TRBD1. CDR3 size: 14 residues. The V gene end was trimmed by 0 bases and the J gene end by 8 bases; junction bases not matched to a gene: 6. Germline V gives CDR1 SGHRS, CDR2 YFSETQ. The CDR3 DNA reads TGCGCCAGCAGCTTGGATGGCAGGGGGCGAGGCTACACCTTC. Amino acids: CASSLDGRGRGYTF.

V usage is TRBV7-8 and J usage is TRBJ1-5; 9 nucleotides line up with TRBD1. The V and J ends lost 3 bases and 8 bases, in that order; junction bases with no gene match: 11. The germline CDR1 and CDR2 sequences are SGHVS and FQNEAQ. The CDR3 loop spans 16 amino acids. The CDR3 nucleotides are TGTGCCAGCAGCTTGAGGGGACAGGGCTCTGCGGAGCCCCAGCATTTT. It translates to CASSLRGQGSAEPQHF.

Regarding this clonotype: A much larger clone is a single base away; this may be a read error. The chain links TRBV28 to TRBJ2-1; D gene unclear. V lost 6 bases and J lost 5, with 5 bases in between. This CDR3 region has 11 residues. Germline V gives CDR1 MDHEN, CDR2 SYDVKM. CDR3 sequence reads: CASRLDNEQFF. The CDR3 nucleotides read TGTGCCAGCAGACTTGACAATGAGCAGTTCTTC.

The rearrangement uses TRBV5-1 and TRBJ2-1, with TRBD1 identical over 8 bases. Germline CDR1 and CDR2: SGHRS and YFSETQ. The CDR3 totals 17 residues. Trimming removed 3 bases from V and 5 bases from J; junction bases left unmatched: 13. The CDR3 DNA reads TGCGCCAGCAGCTCAGGGGGGACAGGTTGGAAAGACAATGAGCAGTTCTTC. It yields the protein CASSSGGTGWKDNEQFF.

V usage is TRBV20-1 and J usage is TRBJ2-3; TRBD1 or TRBD2 may be the D gene (5 bases each). Germline loops: CDR1 DFQATT, CDR2 SNEGSKA (reference sequence). The V and J ends lost 6 bases and 1 base respectively, with 17 bases between them. This CDR3 is built from 15 residues. This CDR3 reads CSASQGGQGTDTQYF. Written as DNA, the CDR3 is TGCAGTGCCAGTCAGGGCGGGCAGGGCACAGATACGCAGTATTTT.

CDR3: CAISDVVTGGNIQYF. DNA of the CDR3: TGTGCCATCAGTGACGTGGTTACAGGGGGAAACATTCAGTACTTC. V is TRBV10-3 and J is TRBJ2-4, with 8 bases that match TRBD1. The CDR3 has 15 residues. After removal of 3 bases from V and 6 bases from J, the junction contained 7 bases not matched to a gene. CDR1 and CDR2 from the germline V gene are ENHRY and SYGVKD.

The chain uses TRBV15 and TRBJ2-6; D remains ambiguous. Looked up from germline, CDR1 is LNHNV and CDR2 is YYDKDF (reference sequence). The CDR3 consists of 13 residues. V was clipped by 3 bases and J by 1 base, with 1 base between them. CDR3 sequence (DNA): TGTGCCACCAGCAGGTCTGGGGCCAACGTCCTGACTTTC. This sequence encodes CATSRSGANVLTF.

This sequence joins TRBV27 and TRBJ1-6; D remains ambiguous. Per the germline V gene, CDR1 is MNHEY and CDR2 is SMNVEV (reference sequence). CDR3 length: 17 amino acids. V dropped 0 bases and J dropped 0 bases, with 9 bases sitting between them. The CDR3 sequence: CASSLSMGSSYNSPLHF. The CDR3 DNA sequence: TGTGCCAGCAGTTTATCGATGGGGAGCTCCTATAATTCACCCCTCCACTTT.